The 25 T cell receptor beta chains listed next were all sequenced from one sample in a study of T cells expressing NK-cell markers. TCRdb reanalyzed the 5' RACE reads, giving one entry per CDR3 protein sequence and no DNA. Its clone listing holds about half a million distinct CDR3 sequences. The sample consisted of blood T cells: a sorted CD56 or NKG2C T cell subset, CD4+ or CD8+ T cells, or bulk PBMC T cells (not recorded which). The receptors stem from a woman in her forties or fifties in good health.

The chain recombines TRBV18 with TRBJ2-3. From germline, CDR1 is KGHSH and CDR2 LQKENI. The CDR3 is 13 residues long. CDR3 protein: CASSPDYTDTQYF.

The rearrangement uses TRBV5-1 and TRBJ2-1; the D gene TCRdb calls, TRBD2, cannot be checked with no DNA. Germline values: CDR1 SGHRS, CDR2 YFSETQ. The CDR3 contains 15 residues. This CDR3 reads CASRRRLAETNEQFF.

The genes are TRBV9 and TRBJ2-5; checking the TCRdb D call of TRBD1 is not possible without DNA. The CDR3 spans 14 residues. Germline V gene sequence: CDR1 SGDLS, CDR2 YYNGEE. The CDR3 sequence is CASSPQPGDETQYF.

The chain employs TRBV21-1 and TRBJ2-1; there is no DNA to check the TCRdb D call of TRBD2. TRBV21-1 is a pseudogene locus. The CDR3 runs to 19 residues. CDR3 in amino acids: CASRTSGNEDPNDYNEQFF.

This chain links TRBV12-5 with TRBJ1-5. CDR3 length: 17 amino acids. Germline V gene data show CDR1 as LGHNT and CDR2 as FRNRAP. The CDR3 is CASGLWLSRRSNQPQHF. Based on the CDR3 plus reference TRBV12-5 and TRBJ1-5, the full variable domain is DARVTQTPRHKVTEMGQEVTMRCQPILGHNTVFWYRQTMMQGLELLAYFRNRAPLDDSGMPKDRFSAEMPDATLATLKIQPSEPRDSAVYFCASGLWLSRRSNQPQHFGDGTRLSIL.

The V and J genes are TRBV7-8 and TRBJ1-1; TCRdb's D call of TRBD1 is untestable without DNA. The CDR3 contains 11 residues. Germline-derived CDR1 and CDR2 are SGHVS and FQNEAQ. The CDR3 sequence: CASSPPGEAFF.

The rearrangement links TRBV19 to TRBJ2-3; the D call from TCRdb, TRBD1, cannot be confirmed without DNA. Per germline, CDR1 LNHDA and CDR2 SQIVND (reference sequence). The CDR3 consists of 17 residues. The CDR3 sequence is CASSIGFGGQGSDTQYF.

CDR3 in amino acids: CASINRDRTNSPLHF. The chain couples TRBV28 to TRBJ1-6; TCRdb's D gene call, TRBD1, goes unchecked for lack of DNA. The CDR3 has 15 residues. Germline CDR1 MDHEN, CDR2 SYDVKM.

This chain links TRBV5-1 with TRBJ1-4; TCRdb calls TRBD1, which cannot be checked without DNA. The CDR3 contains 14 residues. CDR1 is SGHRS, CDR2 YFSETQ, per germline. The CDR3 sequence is CASSWGARNEKLFF.

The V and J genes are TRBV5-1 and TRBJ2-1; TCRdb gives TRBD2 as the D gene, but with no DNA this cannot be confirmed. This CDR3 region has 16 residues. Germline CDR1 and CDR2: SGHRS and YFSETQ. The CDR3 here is CASSLAKAGVGNEQFF.

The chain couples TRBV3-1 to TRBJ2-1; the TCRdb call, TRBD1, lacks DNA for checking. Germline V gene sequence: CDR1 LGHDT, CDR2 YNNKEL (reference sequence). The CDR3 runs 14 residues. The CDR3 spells CASSIRDTYNEQFF.

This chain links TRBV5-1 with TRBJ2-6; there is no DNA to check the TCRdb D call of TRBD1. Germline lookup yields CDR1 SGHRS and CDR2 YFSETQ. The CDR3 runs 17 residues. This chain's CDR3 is CASSTGNEGSGANVLTF.

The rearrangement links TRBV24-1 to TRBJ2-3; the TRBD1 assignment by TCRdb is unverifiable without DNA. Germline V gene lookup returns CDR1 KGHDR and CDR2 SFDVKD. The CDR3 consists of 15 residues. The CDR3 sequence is CATSQGGLSTDTQYF.

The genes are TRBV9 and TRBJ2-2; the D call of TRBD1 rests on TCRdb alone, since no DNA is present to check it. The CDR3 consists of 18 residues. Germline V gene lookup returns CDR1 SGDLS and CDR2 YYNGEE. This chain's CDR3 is CASSVEKGRIKTTGELFF.

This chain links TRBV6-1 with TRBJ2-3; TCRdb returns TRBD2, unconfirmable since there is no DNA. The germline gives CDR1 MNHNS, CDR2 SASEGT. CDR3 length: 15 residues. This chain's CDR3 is CASSPLVWGEDTQYF.

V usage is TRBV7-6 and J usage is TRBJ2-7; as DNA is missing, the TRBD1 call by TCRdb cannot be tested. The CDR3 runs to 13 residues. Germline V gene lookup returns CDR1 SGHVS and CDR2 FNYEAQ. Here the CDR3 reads CASSSASRGEQYF.

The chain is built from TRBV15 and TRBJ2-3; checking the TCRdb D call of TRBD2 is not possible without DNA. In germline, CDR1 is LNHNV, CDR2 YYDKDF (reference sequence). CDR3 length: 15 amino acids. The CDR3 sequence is CATSLEGSSTDTQYF.

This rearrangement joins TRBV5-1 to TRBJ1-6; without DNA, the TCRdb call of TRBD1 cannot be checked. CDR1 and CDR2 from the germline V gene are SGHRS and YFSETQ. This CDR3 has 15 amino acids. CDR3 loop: CASSLGGQENSPLHF.

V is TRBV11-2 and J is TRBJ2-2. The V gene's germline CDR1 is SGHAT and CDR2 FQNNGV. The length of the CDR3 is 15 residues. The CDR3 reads CASSLVRSVTGELFF.

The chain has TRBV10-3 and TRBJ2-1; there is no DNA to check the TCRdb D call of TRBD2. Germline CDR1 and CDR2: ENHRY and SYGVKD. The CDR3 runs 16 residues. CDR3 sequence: CAIRGTSGSSYNEQFF.

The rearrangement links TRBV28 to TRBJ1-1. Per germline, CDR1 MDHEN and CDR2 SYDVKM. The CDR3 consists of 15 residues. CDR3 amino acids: CASSFTGIAITEAFF.

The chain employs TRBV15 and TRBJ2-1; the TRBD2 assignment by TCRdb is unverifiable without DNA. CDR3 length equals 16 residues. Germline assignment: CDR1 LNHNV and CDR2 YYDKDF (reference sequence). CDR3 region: CATSTYAGVGANEQFF.

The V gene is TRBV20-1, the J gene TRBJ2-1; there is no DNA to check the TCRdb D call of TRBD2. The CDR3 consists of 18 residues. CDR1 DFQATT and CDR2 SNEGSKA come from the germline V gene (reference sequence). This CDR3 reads CSARDPSRGLPYYNEQFF.

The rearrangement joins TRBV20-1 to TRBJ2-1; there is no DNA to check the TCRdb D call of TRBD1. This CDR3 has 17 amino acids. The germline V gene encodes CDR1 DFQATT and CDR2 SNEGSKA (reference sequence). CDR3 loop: CSARRGTGGSSYNEQFF.

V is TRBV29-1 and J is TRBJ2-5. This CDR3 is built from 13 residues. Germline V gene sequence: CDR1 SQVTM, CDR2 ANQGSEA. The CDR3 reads CSVEKGSQETQYF.